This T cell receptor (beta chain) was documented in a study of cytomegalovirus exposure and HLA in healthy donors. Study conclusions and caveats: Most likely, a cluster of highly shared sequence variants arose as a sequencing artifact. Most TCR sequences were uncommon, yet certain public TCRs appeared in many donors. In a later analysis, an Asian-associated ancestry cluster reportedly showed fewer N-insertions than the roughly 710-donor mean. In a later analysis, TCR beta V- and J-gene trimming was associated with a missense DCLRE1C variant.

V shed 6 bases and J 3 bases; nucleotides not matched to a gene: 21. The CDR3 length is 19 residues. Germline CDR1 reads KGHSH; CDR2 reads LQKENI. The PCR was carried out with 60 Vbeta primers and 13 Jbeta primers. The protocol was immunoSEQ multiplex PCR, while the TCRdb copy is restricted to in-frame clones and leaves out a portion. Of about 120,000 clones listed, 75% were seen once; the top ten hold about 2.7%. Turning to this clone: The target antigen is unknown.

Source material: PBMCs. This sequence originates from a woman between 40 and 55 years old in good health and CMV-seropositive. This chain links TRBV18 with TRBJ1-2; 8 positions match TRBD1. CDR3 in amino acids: CASSPIVGQGLIQDYGYTF. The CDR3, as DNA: TGTGCCAGCTCCCCCATAGTCGGACAGGGTTTAATTCAGGACTATGGCTACACCTTC.